These 14 T cell receptor beta chains came from one sample sequenced in a study of T cell changes during pregnancy in multiple sclerosis (dated by TCRdb to about 2019). Libraries were constructed by the immunoSEQ multiplex PCR assay. Not all clones reach the TCRdb copy of this immuneACCESS table, which keeps in-frame sequences only. Checked studies attribute under half of the gap to unresolved V genes and leave the rest unexplained. The sample data list about 75,000 clones, and about nine tenths of these were observed just once. 0.4% to 0.45% of the sample lies in the top ten. The material sequenced was CD4+ T cells from peripheral blood mononuclear cells, taken before pregnancy. All receptors derive from a female donor with multiple sclerosis, enrolled in a pregnancy study.

The V gene is TRBV6-5, the J gene TRBJ2-7; D not certain. Trimming left V 4 bases short and J 3 bases short, with 4 bases between. The CDR3 has 11 amino acids. Germline-derived CDR1 and CDR2 are MNHEY and SVGAGI. CDR3 nucleotides: TGTGCCAGCAGTTCGGTCTACGAGCAGTACTTC. Amino acids: CASSSVYEQYF.

As to this clone: The junction and the germline gene differ at one end; a read error may be behind it. The V call is TRBV30, the J call TRBJ2-6; the D gene is possibly TRBD1 (7 bases). The CDR3 has 13 residues. Germline V gene lookup returns CDR1 GTSNPN and CDR2 SVGIG (reference sequence). The CDR3 DNA reads TGTGCCCGTCAGGGGGGTGGGGCCAACGTCCCGACTTTC. Translating gives CARQGGGANVPTF.

V and J are TRBV5-3 and TRBJ1-1; a weak D match, TRBD1 (5 bases). TRBV5-3 is an ORF, with its function uncertain. V was trimmed by 0 bases and J by 8 bases, leaving 17 bases between them. CDR3 length: 15 residues. CDR3 sequence (DNA): TGTGCCAGAAGCTTGGGACCGGGGGGGATGTTGGAAGCTTTCTTT. It translates to CARSLGPGGMLEAFF.

This clone was detected once. The V call is TRBV5-1, the J call TRBJ2-1, with D possibly matching TRBD1 (6 bases). Trimming cost V 3 bases and J 0 bases, with 10 bases left between them. CDR1 is SGHRS, CDR2 YFSETQ, per germline. This CDR3 is built from 15 residues. The CDR3 DNA is TGCGCCAGCAGCTGGGACACCAGCTCCTACAATGAGCAGTTCTTC. This gives the protein CASSWDTSSYNEQFF.

V gene TRBV13 combines with J gene TRBJ2-7; D may be TRBD2 (5 bases). There are 13 residues in the CDR3. The V and J ends lost 7 bases and 6 bases respectively, with 16 bases between them. From germline, CDR1 is PRHDT and CDR2 FYEKMQ (reference sequence). The CDR3 spells CASTPRENPEQYF. In DNA, the CDR3 is TGTGCCAGCACCCCAAGGGAGAACCCCGAGCAGTACTTC.

The genes are TRBV7-9 and TRBJ1-1; D remains unclear. V lost 5 bases and J 0 bases, leaving 7 bases between the germline ends. CDR3 length: 13 amino acids. CDR1 and CDR2 from the germline V gene are SEHNR and FQNEAQ (reference sequence). In nucleotides, the CDR3 is TGTGCCAGCAGCAACAGTTTGAACACTGAAGCTTTCTTT. This sequence encodes CASSNSLNTEAFF. Based on the CDR3 plus reference TRBV7-9 and TRBJ1-1, the full variable domain is DTGVSQNPRHKITKRGQNVTFRCDPISEHNRLYWYRQTLGQGPEFLTYFQNEAQLEKSRLLSDRFSAERPKGSFSTLEIQRTEQGDSAMYLCASSNSLNTEAFFGQGTRLTVV.

The genes are TRBV6-1 and TRBJ1-1; no clear D gene. This CDR3 comprises 14 residues. Trimming removed 4 bases at V and 7 bases at J, with 16 bases between. Germline-derived CDR1 and CDR2 are MNHNS and SASEGT. CDR3 nucleotide sequence: TGTGCCAGCAGTGGTACAAATTCGGGGTTTGAAGCTTTCTTT. This gives the protein CASSGTNSGFEAFF.

This rearrangement joins TRBV28 to TRBJ2-4; D not certain. Trimming removed 5 bases at V and 6 bases at J, with 8 bases between. This CDR3 region has 12 residues. Germline-derived CDR1 and CDR2 are MDHEN and SYDVKM. This CDR3 reads CASSPTRNIQYF. In nucleotides, the CDR3 is TGTGCCAGCAGTCCGACAAGAAACATTCAGTACTTC.

The chain couples TRBV30 to TRBJ1-6; 7 bases match TRBD1. Germline V gene sequence: CDR1 GTSNPN, CDR2 SVGIG (reference sequence). The J segment lost 7 bases and the V segment lost 3 bases, leaving 12 bases of the junction unmatched. The CDR3 runs to 16 residues. CDR3 in DNA: TGTGCCTGGAGCCTGCGAGGGGGCCGCGGAAATTCACCCCTCCACTTT. It translates to CAWSLRGGRGNSPLHF. The variable domain in full, completed from reference TRBV30 and TRBJ1-6, reads SQTIHQWPATLVQPVGSPLSLECTVEGTSNPNLYWYRQAAGRGLQLLFYSVGIGQISSEVPQNLSASRPQDRQFILSSKKLLLSDSGFYLCAWSLRGGRGNSPLHFGNGTRLTVT.

This clone appeared a single time. V gene TRBV4-1 combines with J gene TRBJ2-2; TRBD1 is a possible D gene (6 bases). There are 15 residues in the CDR3. Per the germline V gene, CDR1 is MGHRA and CDR2 is YSYEKL. V gave up 4 bases and J gave up 2 bases, with 11 bases separating them. The CDR3 DNA reads TGCGCCAGCAGCCCCCGGACAGCCAACACCGGGGAGCTGTTTTTT. The encoded protein is CASSPRTANTGELFF.

This chain uses TRBV4-1 with TRBJ2-5; 9 positions agree with TRBD1. This CDR3 contains 16 residues. The V segment lost 1 base and the J segment 1 base; nucleotides outside the gene matches: 4. CDR1 and CDR2 from the germline V gene are MGHRA and YSYEKL. CDR3 loop: CASSQGQGEFQETQYF. The CDR3 bases are TGCGCCAGCAGCCAAGGACAGGGGGAATTCCAAGAGACCCAGTACTTC.

The J gene is TRBJ2-7, the V gene TRBV5-1, with 7 bases that match TRBD2. In germline, CDR1 is SGHRS, CDR2 YFSETQ. This CDR3 has 17 residues. V shed 2 bases, J shed 0 bases, and the junction held 11 bases outside the gene matches. The CDR3 region is CASSFRSSGYSSYEQYF. CDR3 coding DNA: TGCGCCAGCAGCTTCCGCTCTAGCGGATATAGCTCCTACGAGCAGTACTTC.

This rearrangement joins TRBV12-5 to TRBJ2-3; tentative D call: TRBD1 (5 bases). CDR3 length: 13 amino acids. The germline V and J ends were trimmed by 7 bases and 2 bases, with 10 bases remaining between them. The germline CDR1 and CDR2 sequences are LGHNT and FRNRAP. The CDR3 protein is CASVWGTTDTQYF. Written as DNA, the CDR3 is TGTGCTAGTGTCTGGGGCACCACAGATACGCAGTATTTT.

The rearrangement joins TRBV30 to TRBJ2-1, with a weak D call TRBD2 (6 bases). The CDR3 has 14 residues. Germline V gives CDR1 GTSNPN, CDR2 SVGIG (reference sequence). V was trimmed by 2 bases and J by 13 bases, leaving 21 bases between them. CDR3 loop: CAWSRSTGLLKQFF. CDR3 in DNA: TGTGCCTGGAGTAGATCTACGGGACTCTTGAAACAGTTCTTC.